This T cell receptor beta chain was captured by sequencing in a study of T cells after yellow fever vaccination (dated by TCRdb to between 2018 and 2020). In terms of the full investigation: The SMART-Seq v4 Ultra Low Input RNA kit was used to prepare libraries from fractions with low cell numbers. Bulk TCR alpha and beta repertoires were sequenced longitudinally to track T-cell clones before and after primary and booster YFV17D yellow fever vaccination. Blood was drawn at multiple timepoints before and after primary and secondary immunization, with bulk PBMC replicates and cell subsets isolated. Two healthy male donors, one aged 18 to 30 and one aged 30 to 40 years, were included in the cohort.

The treatment or condition label on this specimen signifies: live attenuated yellow fever vaccine strain. At every blood-draw timepoint, two biological replicates of bulk PBMCs were collected. A standard Ficoll-Paque protocol was used to isolate PBMCs from peripheral blood. RNA was extracted with TriZol from bulk PBMCs, CD4 and CD8 fractions, and dextramer-positive and dextramer-negative fractions. The study at large found these results: Most clones expanded after primary vaccination were re-detected after the booster (almost 98% of CD4 and around nine tenths of CD8), suggesting broad memory maintenance. Because abundant contaminating clonotypes from the bulk population could be contained in FACS-sorted repertoires, computational filtering was required. Because only two donors were included in the study, the extent to which the findings can be generalized is limited. Compared with the primary T-cell response, the secondary T-cell response was faster but weaker, reaching its peak on day 5 rather than on day 15. A small fraction of clonotypes appeared in both the CD4 and CD8 compartments, likely as a result of convergent recombination.

Synthesis of TCR cDNA relied on 5'RACE template switching, a step that introduced a universal primer site along with unique molecular identifiers. cDNA synthesis was primed from both the TCR alpha and TCR beta constant segments. Libraries were amplified in two PCR steps, with sample barcodes and sequencing adapters added in the second step. Sequencing of libraries was performed on Illumina HiSeq 2500 (2x100 bp) or NovaSeq (2x150 bp). On the authors' methods: Reads were demultiplexed and collapsed into UMI consensus sequences with MIGEC, and V(D)J alignment was performed with MiXCR. Clonotypes responding to the vaccine were identified with edgeR on replicate PBMC samples, with the criteria of FDR below 0.01 and a log2 fold change above 5 up to day 15. Bulk clonotypes were assigned CD4 or CD8 identity according to which sequenced CD4 or CD8 repertoire held them at higher abundance. The public reads were quality trimmed at Q25 with fastp and then assembled into clones with MiXCR by TCRdb, keeping productive beta chains. Every distinct CDR3 protein forms one entry, paired with its most common genes and DNA. In this record, the V and J calls reflect TCRdb's handling and not the investigators' own analysis. This sample lists hundreds of thousands of distinct CDR3 sequences; 15% to 20% were detected once. The ten largest clones capture approximately 14% of the sample.

Details on this clonotype: Which antigen it targets is not known. No per-base quality is available; no much larger clone lies one base away.

V is clipped by 3 bases and J by 2 bases, and the sequence between their germline boundaries is 11 bases long. Spanning cysteine to phenylalanine, the CDR3 consists of 16 amino acids. The sequence is cut down to CDR3 DNA, 48 bases in frame from base 1. CDR1 and CDR2 are drawn from the germline V gene: LGHNA, YNFKEQ. Sequencing was performed on PBMCs, taken 15 days after the yellow fever booster vaccination. In this chain, TRBV4-2 is recombined with TRBJ2-6; TRBD1 might be the D gene, on 5 matching bases. The TCR originated in a man in his thirties or forties who received the YFV17D yellow fever vaccine. The DNA reads as follows: TGTGCCAGCAGCCATGCACAGGCGGCTGGGGCCAACGTCCTGACTTTC. Its translation is CASSHAQAAGANVLTF.